Listed below are T cell receptor beta chains from one sample, sequenced in a study of T cells in Graves' hyperthyroidism and ophthalmopathy. From the multiplex PCR reads, TCRdb called clonotypes with MiXCR, one entry per CDR3 protein. Found here are approximately 590,000 distinct CDR3 sequences, approximately 14% of them singletons; the top ten hold less than 9.5%. What was sequenced was blood. These receptors were obtained from a woman aged 25 to 45 with Graves' hyperthyroidism. Each CDR3 is given with its conserved first and last residue. The D gene is left open where the match is weak. Expanded clones get a size class; other rows say once, few or many, or leave the size out.

d_gene	abundance	j_gene	v_gene	CDR3nt	CDR3aa
TRBD1	many	TRBJ2-5	TRBV7-2	TGTGCCAGCAGCTTATCAGGGGGCTGGGAGACCCAGTACTTC	CASSLSGGWETQYF
-	many	TRBJ2-1	TRBV5-1	TGCGCCAGCAGCTTCGGGATATTAATTTTATATGAGCAGTTCTTC	CASSFGILILYEQFF
TRBD1	many	TRBJ1-1	TRBV7-2	TGTGCCAGCAGCCACGACAGGGTGAACACTGAAGCTTTCTTT	CASSHDRVNTEAFF
-	-	TRBJ1-2	TRBV7-6	TGTGCCAGCAGCAAGGGTTCCGGGTATGGCTACACCTTC	CASSKGSGYGYTF
TRBD1	many	TRBJ1-5	TRBV30	TGTGCCTGTGATGGACAGGGACGTCAGCCCCAGCATTTT	CACDGQGRQPQHF
-	-	TRBJ1-1	TRBV29-1	TGCAGCGTTGAATTTGAGGAGCCATCGAACACTGAAGCTTTCTTT	CSVEFEEPSNTEAFF
TRBD1	few	TRBJ2-7	TRBV5-4	TGTGCCAGCAGCTTACCGGGACAGAAATACGAGCAGTACTTC	CASSLPGQKYEQYF
TRBD1	many	TRBJ2-1	TRBV27	TGTGCCAGCAGATCAGGACAGGGCTATGGCGATGAGCAGTTCTTC	CASRSGQGYGDEQFF
TRBD2	once	TRBJ2-1	TRBV5-6	TGTGCCAGCAGCTTGGAGGCTAGCGGGGGTTTATACAATGAGCAGTTCTTC	CASSLEASGGLYNEQFF
TRBD1	-	TRBJ1-1	TRBV27	TGTGCCAGCAGTTTAAAGTCAGGGGGTAGAACTGAAGCTTTCTTT	CASSLKSGGRTEAFF
TRBD2	-	TRBJ2-7	TRBV27	TGTGCCAGCAGTTCCGGACTAGCGGGAGTTCGCGAGCAGTACTTC	CASSSGLAGVREQYF
-	many	TRBJ1-1	TRBV12-3/TRBV12-4	TGTGCCAGCAGTTTACGGGGGCTACTGAACACTGAAGCTTTCTTT	CASSLRGLLNTEAFF
TRBD1	-	TRBJ2-7	TRBV6-2/TRBV6-3	TGTGCCAGCAGTGGGGGACAGGGAGACTACGAGCAGTACTTC	CASSGGQGDYEQYF
TRBD1	many	TRBJ2-1	TRBV27	TGTGCCAGCAGCCCCACCACAGGGGCCTACAATGAGCAGTTCTTC	CASSPTTGAYNEQFF
TRBD1	many	TRBJ1-5	TRBV12-3/TRBV12-4	TGTGCCAGCAGTACCGGACAGGGCAGCAATCAGCCCCAGCATTTT	CASSTGQGSNQPQHF
-	-	TRBJ1-3	TRBV7-9	TGTGCCAGCAGCGAATTGGGGAACACCATATATTTT	CASSELGNTIYF
-	-	TRBJ2-1	TRBV19	TGTGCCAGTAGTATGAATCAGGTCACTGAGCAGTTCTTC	CASSMNQVTEQFF
TRBD2	many	TRBJ2-3	TRBV5-1	TGCGCCAGCAGCTTGACGACAAACCAGGGAGGGACGCAGTATTTT	CASSLTTNQGGTQYF
TRBD2	-	TRBJ2-7	TRBV20-1	TGCAGTGCTAGGGTACCCCGGGAGGGCTCCTACGAGCAGTACTTC	CSARVPREGSYEQYF
-	few	TRBJ1-1	TRBV6-1	TGTGCCAGCAGTCGCTTTGCGGGAGAGGAAGCTTTCTTT	CASSRFAGEEAFF
-	-	TRBJ2-1	TRBV27	TGTGCCAGCAGTGACAGCTCCTACAATGAGCAGTTCTTC	CASSDSSYNEQFF
TRBD1	many	TRBJ1-6	TRBV6-1	TGTGCCAGCAGCGGACAGGTTGAGGCACCCCTCCACTTT	CASSGQVEAPLHF
TRBD1	-	TRBJ2-3	TRBV4-2	TGTGCCAGCAGCCAAGATTGGGGCGCGAGGGGGCGAAGCACAGATACGCAGTATTTT	CASSQDWGARGRSTDTQYF
-	-	TRBJ1-3	TRBV19	TGTGCCAGTTCAAGGGGGGCTGGAAACACCATATATTTT	CASSRGAGNTIYF